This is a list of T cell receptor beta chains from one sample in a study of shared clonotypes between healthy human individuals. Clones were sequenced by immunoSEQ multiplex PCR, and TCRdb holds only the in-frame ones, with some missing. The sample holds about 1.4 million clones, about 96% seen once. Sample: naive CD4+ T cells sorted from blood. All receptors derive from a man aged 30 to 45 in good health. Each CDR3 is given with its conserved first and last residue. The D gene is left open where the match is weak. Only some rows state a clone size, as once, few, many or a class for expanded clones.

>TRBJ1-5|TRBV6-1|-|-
TGTGCCAGCAGTGAAATTATTGGAGGAGGGAGCAATCAGCCCCAGCATTTT
CASSEIIGGGSNQPQHF
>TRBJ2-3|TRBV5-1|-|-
TGCGCCAGCAGCTCGAGGGGCGATACGCAGTATTTT
CASSSRGDTQYF
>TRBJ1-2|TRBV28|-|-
TGTGCCAGCAGTCAGGCGGGACACCAGAACTATGGCTACACCTTC
CASSQAGHQNYGYTF
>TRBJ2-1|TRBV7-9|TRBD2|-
TGTGCCAGCAGCTTTCGGACTAGCGGGGGCAATGAGCAGTTCTTC
CASSFRTSGGNEQFF
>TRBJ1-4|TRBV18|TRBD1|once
TGTGCCAGCTCACCACCGGACAGGGGGGGTGTCGAAAAACTGTTTTTT
CASSPPDRGGVEKLFF
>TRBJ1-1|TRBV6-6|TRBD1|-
TGTGCCAGCACTATTAGGACAGGGATGAACACTGAAGCTTTCTTT
CASTIRTGMNTEAFF
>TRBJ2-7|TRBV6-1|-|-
TGTGCCAGCAGTAACAGGGCCTACGAGCAGTACTTC
CASSNRAYEQYF
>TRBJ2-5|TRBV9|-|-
TGTGCCAGCAGCGCGGGACCAAGGGAGACCCAGTACTTC
CASSAGPRETQYF
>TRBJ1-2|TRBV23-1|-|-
TGCGCCAGCAAAAATTTGACCGCGATCTATGGCTACACCTTC
CASKNLTAIYGYTF
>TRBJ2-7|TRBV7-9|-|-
TGTGCCAGCAGCCTCTTGACTAGCTCCTACGAGCAGTACTTC
CASSLLTSSYEQYF
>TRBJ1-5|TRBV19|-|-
TGTGCCAGTATCCCCCGGGACGGAATTAGCAATCAGCCCCAGCATTTT
CASIPRDGISNQPQHF
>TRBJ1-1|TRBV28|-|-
TGTGCCAGCAGCACAGGGCTGAACACTGAAGCTTTCTTT
CASSTGLNTEAFF
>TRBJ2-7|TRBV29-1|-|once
TGCAGCGTTGAAGAGAGGCACGGACACTCCTACGAGCAGTACTTC
CSVEERHGHSYEQYF
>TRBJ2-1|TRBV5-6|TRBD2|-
TGTGCCAGCAGCGTGGACCGACTAGCTGATGAGCAGTTCTTC
CASSVDRLADEQFF
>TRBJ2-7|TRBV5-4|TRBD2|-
TGTGCCAGCAGCTTGGGTGGGACTAGTTACGAGCAGTACTTC
CASSLGGTSYEQYF
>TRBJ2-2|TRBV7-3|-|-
TGTGCCAGCAGACCGGGACCGAACACCGGGGAGCTGTTTTTT
CASRPGPNTGELFF
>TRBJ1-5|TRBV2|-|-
TGTGCCAGCAGTGAGGGCAGACCGAATCAGCCCCAGCATTTT
CASSEGRPNQPQHF
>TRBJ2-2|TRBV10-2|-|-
TGCGCCAGCAGTGAGCCTATCCGGGGGATAGGGTCCGGGGAGCTGTTTTTT
CASSEPIRGIGSGELFF
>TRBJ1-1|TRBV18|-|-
TGTGCCAGCTCACCCCAACAGGGATCCTCTGAAGCTTTCTTT
CASSPQQGSSEAFF
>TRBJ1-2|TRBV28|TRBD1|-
TGTGCCAGCAGGACAGGGGTCTCTGGCTACACCTTC
CASRTGVSGYTF
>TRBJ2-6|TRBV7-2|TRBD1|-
TGTGCCAGCAGCTTTTGGACAGGCGTTACCTCTGGGGCCAACGTCCTGACTTTC
CASSFWTGVTSGANVLTF
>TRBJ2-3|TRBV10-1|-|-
TGCGCCAGCAGTGAGAGACGGCTAACTAGCACAGATACGCAGTATTTT
CASSERRLTSTDTQYF
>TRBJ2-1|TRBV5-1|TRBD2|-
TGCGCCAGCAGCGTGACTAGCGGGAGATTCAATGAGCAGTTCTTC
CASSVTSGRFNEQFF
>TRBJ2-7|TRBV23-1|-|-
TGCGCCAGCAGTCTTCCGCTCTGGGAATGGGTCTACGAGCAGTACTTC
CASSLPLWEWVYEQYF
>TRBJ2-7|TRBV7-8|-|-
TGTGCCAGCAGCTTAGGCGCCTTAAGGTACGAGCAGTACTTC
CASSLGALRYEQYF
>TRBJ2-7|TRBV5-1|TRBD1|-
TGCGCCAGCAGCTTGGTCCCTCAGGGGGCTGGGGGGCAGTACTTC
CASSLVPQGAGGQYF
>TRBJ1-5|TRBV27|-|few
TGTGCCAGCAGTCCAAAGTACAGGGACCCAAATCAGCCCCAGCATTTT
CASSPKYRDPNQPQHF
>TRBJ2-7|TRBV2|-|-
TGTGCCAGCAGCGGGGACAACTCCTACGAGCAGTACTTC
CASSGDNSYEQYF
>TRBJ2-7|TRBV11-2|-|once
TGTGCCAGCAGCTTAGTTCACAGAACCTACGAGCAGTACTTC
CASSLVHRTYEQYF
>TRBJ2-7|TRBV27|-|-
TGTGCCAGCAGTCCCCGGACCCATACCTCCTACGAGCAGTACTTC
CASSPRTHTSYEQYF
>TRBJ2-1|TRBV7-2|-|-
TGTGCCAGCACCTCCAATCGGGGCCCGCCGTTCTTC
CASTSNRGPPFF
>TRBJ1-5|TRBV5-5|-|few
TGTGCCAGCAGCTTGGTTGGGGGCAATCAGCCCCAGCATTTT
CASSLVGGNQPQHF
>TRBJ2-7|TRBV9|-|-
TGTGCCAGCAGCGTAACCCCCCAGTTCTACGAGCAGTACTTC
CASSVTPQFYEQYF
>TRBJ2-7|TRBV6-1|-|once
TGTGCCAGCAGTGTACGGGGGCGAAGGTTTCTCCATTCGCACTTC
CASSVRGRRFLHSHF
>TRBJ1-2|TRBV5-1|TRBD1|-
TGCGCCAGCAGCCCGGGACAGGGGGCGGGAGGCTACACCTTC
CASSPGQGAGGYTF
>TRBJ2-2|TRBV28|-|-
TGTGCCAGCAGGATTGGGGGTGGCACCGGGGAGCTGTTTTTT
CASRIGGGTGELFF
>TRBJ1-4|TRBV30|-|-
TGTGCCTGGAGTGTAGTTAGGGGGGAAAAACTGTTTTTT
CAWSVVRGEKLFF
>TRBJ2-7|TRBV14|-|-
TGTGCCAGCAGCCAAGGGCTCATTTACGAGCAGTACTTC
CASSQGLIYEQYF
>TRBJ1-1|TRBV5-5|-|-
TGTGCCAGCAGCTTGGCTCCGACGAACACTGAAGCTTTCTTT
CASSLAPTNTEAFF
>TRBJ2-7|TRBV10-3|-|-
TGTGCCATCAGTGGCGGGCCGGGGATAAACTACGAGCAGTACTTC
CAISGGPGINYEQYF
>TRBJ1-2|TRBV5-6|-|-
TGTGCCAGCAGCTTAAACAGGGATGGCTACACCTTC
CASSLNRDGYTF
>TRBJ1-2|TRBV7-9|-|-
TGTGCCAGCAGCCCGAATCGCGCAGGGAGAGCTAACTATGGCTACACCTTC
CASSPNRAGRANYGYTF
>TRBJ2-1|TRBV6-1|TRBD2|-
TGTGCCAGCAGTGGCCTAGCGGGAGGTAGCAATGAGCAGTTCTTC
CASSGLAGGSNEQFF
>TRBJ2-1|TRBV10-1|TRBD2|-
TGCGCCAGCAGTGAATACCTAGCGGGAGGGCCTCGTCATGAGCAGTTCTTC
CASSEYLAGGPRHEQFF
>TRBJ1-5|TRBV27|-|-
TGTGCCAGCAGTTCGGTGGGGGGGGTTGGCAATCAGCCCCAGCATTTT
CASSSVGGVGNQPQHF
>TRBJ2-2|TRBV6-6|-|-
TGTGCCAGCAAATCCAGGGTACAGGTGGACACCGGGGAGCTGTTTTTT
CASKSRVQVDTGELFF
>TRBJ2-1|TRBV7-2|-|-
TGTGCCAGCAGCCCGACGGTAGGCCTCTCCTACAATGAGCAGTTCTTC
CASSPTVGLSYNEQFF
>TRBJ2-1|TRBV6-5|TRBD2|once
TGTGCCAGCAGTTACTCGGGACTAGCGGGAGTGCATGAGCAGTTCTTC
CASSYSGLAGVHEQFF
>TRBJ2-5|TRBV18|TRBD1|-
TGTGCCAGCTCTCCTAACAGGGGGCGCCGAGAGACCCAGTACTTC
CASSPNRGRRETQYF
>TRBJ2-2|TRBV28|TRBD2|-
TGTGCCAGCAGTTTCTTGCGGGAGGGCGTCGGGGAGCTGTTTTTT
CASSFLREGVGELFF
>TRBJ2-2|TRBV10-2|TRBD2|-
TGCGCCAGCAGTGTGGCAAGCGGGAGTTTCGCGAACACCGGGGAGCTGTTTTTT
CASSVASGSFANTGELFF
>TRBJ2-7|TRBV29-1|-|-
TGCAGCGTGGGCCCGTCCCTCGGGTACGAGCAGTACTTC
CSVGPSLGYEQYF
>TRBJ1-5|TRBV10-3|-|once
TGTGCCACTTCCGAACAGGGAAGAAATCAGCCCCAGCATTTT
CATSEQGRNQPQHF
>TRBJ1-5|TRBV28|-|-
TGTGCCAGCAGTTCCCCGGACAGCGAATTTTATAGCAATCAGCCCCAGCATTTT
CASSSPDSEFYSNQPQHF
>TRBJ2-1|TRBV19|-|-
TGTGCCAGTAGTATTGGTAGCGGCTACAATGAGCAGTTCTTC
CASSIGSGYNEQFF
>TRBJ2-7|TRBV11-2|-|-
TGTGCCAGCAGCTCGGAACGTGGGCTCGGGGAGCAGTACTTC
CASSSERGLGEQYF
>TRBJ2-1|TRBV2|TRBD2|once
TGTGCCAGCAATGGACTAGCGGGAGGACACAATGAGCAGTTCTTC
CASNGLAGGHNEQFF
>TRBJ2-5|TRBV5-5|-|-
TGTGCCAGCAGCTCGGAGGGCGAGACCCAGTACTTC
CASSSEGETQYF